This T cell receptor beta chain was captured by sequencing in a study of beta chain features in type 1 diabetes. Expressed TCRB transcripts were sequenced after all isolated RNA was converted to cDNA. For naive, central memory and regulatory T cell samples, reads averaged roughly 3.7 million. The method was immunoSEQ multiplex PCR; TCRdb's version includes in-frame clones alone and lacks a portion of them. The table records about 700,000 clones, 13% of them present only once. Study-wide findings and caveats: TCRB CDR3s from Type 1 diabetes patients were moderately but significantly shorter in all four CD4+ subsets. VDJ junctions from type 1 diabetes patients carried fewer insertions and larger deletions. Comparison showed that naive, central memory and Treg TCRB repertoires appeared more similar among patients than among healthy donors.

This CDR3 is built from 15 residues. Germline V CDR1 and CDR2: KGHSH, LQKENI. The V end lost 2 bases, the J end lost 0 bases, and 10 bases lay between the germline ends. Concerning this clone: What it binds is not known.

The TCR was taken from a man aged 18 to 29 with type 1 diabetes. This chain uses TRBV18 with TRBJ1-2, with D uncertain. Material: naive CD4+ T cells from blood. Here the CDR3 reads CASSPSQPPNYGYTF. The CDR3 DNA reads TGTGCCAGCTCACCAAGCCAGCCCCCTAACTATGGCTACACCTTC.